The present T cell receptor beta chain was sequenced within a study of OX40 agonist ivuxolimab in advanced cancers. The CDR3 loop spans 15 amino acids. Trimming at V came to 4 bases and at J to 2 bases, leaving 5 bases not matched to a gene. Germline V gene data show CDR1 as LGHNA and CDR2 as YSLEER. Generated by immunoSEQ multiplex PCR, the TCRdb table keeps only in-frame clones and is missing some. In the table there are about 68,000 clones, more than 75% of which are singletons. The sample in question was CD4+ or CD8+ T cells sorted from blood, obtained in a trial of the OX40 agonist ivuxolimab. The V gene is TRBV4-3, the J gene TRBJ2-1, with 7 bases that match TRBD1. The receptor comes from an adult with an advanced solid tumor such as melanoma, head and neck, liver or kidney cancer. In DNA form, the CDR3 reads TGCGCCAGCAGCCGAAGACAGGGCCCCTACAATGAGCAGTTCTTC. Translation: CASSRRQGPYNEQFF.